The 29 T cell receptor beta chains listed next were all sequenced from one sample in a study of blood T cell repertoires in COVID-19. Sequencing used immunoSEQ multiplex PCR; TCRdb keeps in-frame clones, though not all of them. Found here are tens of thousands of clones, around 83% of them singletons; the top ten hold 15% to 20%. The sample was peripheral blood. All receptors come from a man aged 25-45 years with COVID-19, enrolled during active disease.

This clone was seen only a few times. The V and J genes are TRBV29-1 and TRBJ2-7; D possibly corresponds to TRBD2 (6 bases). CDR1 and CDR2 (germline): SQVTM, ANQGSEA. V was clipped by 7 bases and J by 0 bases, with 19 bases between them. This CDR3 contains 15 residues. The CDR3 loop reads CSALGGPRSSYEQYF. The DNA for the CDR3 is TGCAGCGCCCTGGGGGGACCCAGGAGCTCCTACGAGCAGTACTTC.

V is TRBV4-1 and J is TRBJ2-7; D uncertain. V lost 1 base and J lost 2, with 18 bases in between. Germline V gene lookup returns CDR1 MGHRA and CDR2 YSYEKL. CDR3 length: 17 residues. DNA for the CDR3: TGCGCCAGCAGCCAAGTGAGCCGGGTCCGGAACACCTACGAGCAGTACTTC. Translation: CASSQVSRVRNTYEQYF.

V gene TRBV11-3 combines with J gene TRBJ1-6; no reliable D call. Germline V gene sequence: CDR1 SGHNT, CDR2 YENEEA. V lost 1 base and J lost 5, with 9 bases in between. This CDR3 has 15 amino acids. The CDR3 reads CASSLGLANNSPLHF. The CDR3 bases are TGTGCCAGCAGCTTAGGCTTGGCCAATAATTCACCCCTCCACTTT.

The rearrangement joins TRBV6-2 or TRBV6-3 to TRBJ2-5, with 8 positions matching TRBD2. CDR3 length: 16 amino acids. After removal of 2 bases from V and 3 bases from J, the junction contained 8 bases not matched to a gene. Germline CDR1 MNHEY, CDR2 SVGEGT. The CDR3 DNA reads TGTGCCAGCAGTTACGGCGCTAGCGGGTTTAAAGAGACCCAGTACTTC. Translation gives CASSYGASGFKETQYF.

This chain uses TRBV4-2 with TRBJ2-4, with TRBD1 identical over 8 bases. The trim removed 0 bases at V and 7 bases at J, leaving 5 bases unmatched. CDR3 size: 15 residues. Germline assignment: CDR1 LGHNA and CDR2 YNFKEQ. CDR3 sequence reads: CASSQDWTGRNIQYF. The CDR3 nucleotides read TGTGCCAGCAGCCAAGATTGGACAGGGCGGAACATTCAGTACTTC.

The CDR3 region is CASSDSGNQPQHF. The CDR3 region has the DNA TGTGCCAGCAGTGACAGCGGGAATCAGCCCCAGCATTTT. The chain uses TRBV25-1 and TRBJ1-5; no definite D call. V lost 3 bases and J 4 bases, leaving 7 bases between the germline ends. The CDR3 contains 13 residues. Germline V gene sequence: CDR1 MGHDK, CDR2 SYGVNS.

CDR3 sequence (DNA): TGCAGCGTTGAAGATCGGGACAGGGGGCAGGTTAACACCGGGGAGCTGTTTTTT. The encoded protein is CSVEDRDRGQVNTGELFF. The chain recombines TRBV29-1 with TRBJ2-2; TRBD1 agrees at 12 bases. V was pared by 0 bases and J by 2 bases, with 7 bases of the junction left unmatched. Germline V gene data show CDR1 as SQVTM and CDR2 as ANQGSEA. The CDR3 spans 18 residues.

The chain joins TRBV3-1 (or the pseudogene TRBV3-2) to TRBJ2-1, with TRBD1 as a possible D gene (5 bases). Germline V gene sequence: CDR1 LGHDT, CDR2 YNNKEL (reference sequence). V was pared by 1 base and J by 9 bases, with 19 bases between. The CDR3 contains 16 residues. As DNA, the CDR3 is TGTGCCAGCAGCCAAGTTGGGCTAGTAACAGGTAGTGAGCAGTTCTTC. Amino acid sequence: CASSQVGLVTGSEQFF.

The CDR3 loop is CASSEGARQPQHF. The CDR3 DNA is TGTGCCAGCAGTGAAGGGGCCCGGCAGCCCCAGCATTTT. This sequence joins TRBV6-1 and TRBJ1-5; D unresolved. Trimming pared 1 base from V and 7 bases from J, leaving 8 bases between. This CDR3 has 13 amino acids. The germline CDR1 and CDR2 sequences are MNHNS and SASEGT.

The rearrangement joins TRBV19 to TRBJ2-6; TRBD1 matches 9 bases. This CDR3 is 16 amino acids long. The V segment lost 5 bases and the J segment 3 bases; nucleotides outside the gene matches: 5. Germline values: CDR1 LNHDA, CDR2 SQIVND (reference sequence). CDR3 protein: CASSPRDRVGANVLTF. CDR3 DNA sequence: TGTGCCAGTAGTCCCCGGGACAGGGTTGGGGCCAACGTCCTGACTTTC. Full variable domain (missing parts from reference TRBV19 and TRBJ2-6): DGGITQSPKYLFRKEGQNVTLSCEQNLNHDAMYWYRQDPGQGLRLIYYSQIVNDFQKGDIAEGYSVSREKKESFPLTVTSAQKNPTAFYLCASSPRDRVGANVLTFGAGSRLTVL.

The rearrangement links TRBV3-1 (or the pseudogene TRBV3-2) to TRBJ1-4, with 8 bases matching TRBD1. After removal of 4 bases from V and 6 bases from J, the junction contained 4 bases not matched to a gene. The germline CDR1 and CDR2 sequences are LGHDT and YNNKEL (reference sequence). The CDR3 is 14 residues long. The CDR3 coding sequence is TGTGCCAGCAGCCCGCCGGACAGGGATGAAAAACTGTTTTTT. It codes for CASSPPDRDEKLFF.

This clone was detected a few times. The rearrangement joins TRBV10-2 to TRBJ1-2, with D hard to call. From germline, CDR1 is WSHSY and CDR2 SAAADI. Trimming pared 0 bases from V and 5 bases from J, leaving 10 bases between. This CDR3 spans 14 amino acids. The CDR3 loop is CASSESEGSYGYTF. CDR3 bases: TGCGCCAGCAGTGAGTCAGAGGGTAGTTATGGCTACACCTTC.

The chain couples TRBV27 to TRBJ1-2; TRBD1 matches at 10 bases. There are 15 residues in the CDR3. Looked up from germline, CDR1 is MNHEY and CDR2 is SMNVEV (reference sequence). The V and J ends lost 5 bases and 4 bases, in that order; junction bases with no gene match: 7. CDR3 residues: CASSPRTGGSYGYTF. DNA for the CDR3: TGTGCCAGCAGTCCGCGGACAGGGGGTTCCTATGGCTACACCTTC.

CDR3 in amino acids: CASSLSVLNTEAFF. The CDR3, as DNA: TGCGCCAGCAGCCTGAGCGTACTGAACACTGAAGCTTTCTTT. This chain connects TRBV5-1 to TRBJ1-1; D unresolved. Trimming pared 4 bases from V and 0 bases from J, leaving 10 bases between. Germline CDR1 SGHRS, CDR2 YFSETQ. The CDR3 consists of 14 residues.

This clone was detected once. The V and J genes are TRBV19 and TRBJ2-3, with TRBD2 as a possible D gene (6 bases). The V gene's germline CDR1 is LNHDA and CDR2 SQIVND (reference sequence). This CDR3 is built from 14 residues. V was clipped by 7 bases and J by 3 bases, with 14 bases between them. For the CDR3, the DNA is TGTGCCAGTATGGACCCCCGGGGGACAGATACGCAGTATTTT. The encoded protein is CASMDPRGTDTQYF.

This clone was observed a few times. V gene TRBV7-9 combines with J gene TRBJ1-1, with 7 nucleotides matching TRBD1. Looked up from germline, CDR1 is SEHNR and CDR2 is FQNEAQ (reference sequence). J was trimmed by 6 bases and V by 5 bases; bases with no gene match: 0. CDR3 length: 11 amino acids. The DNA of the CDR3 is TGTGCCAGCAGCCAGGGGGCTGAAGCTTTCTTT. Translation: CASSQGAEAFF.

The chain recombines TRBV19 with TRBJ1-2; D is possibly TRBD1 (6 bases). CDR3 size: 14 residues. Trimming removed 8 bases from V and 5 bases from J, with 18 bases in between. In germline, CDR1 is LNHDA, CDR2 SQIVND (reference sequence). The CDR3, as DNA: TGTGCCAGTGGGGCTTGGGGGCGAAGTTATGGCTACACCTTC. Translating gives CASGAWGRSYGYTF.

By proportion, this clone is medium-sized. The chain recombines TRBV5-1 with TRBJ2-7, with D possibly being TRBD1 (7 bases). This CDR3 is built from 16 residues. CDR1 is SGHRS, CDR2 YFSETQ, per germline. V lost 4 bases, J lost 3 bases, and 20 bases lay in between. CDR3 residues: CASSVAPGGQFYEQYF. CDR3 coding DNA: TGCGCCAGCAGCGTGGCTCCCGGGGGACAGTTCTACGAGCAGTACTTC.

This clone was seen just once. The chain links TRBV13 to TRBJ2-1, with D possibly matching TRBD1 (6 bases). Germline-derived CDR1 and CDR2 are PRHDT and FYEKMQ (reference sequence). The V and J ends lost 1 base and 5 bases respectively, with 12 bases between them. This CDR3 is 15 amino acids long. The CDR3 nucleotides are TGTGCCAGCAGCTTAGAGGGGACACCTAACAATGAGCAGTTCTTC. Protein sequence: CASSLEGTPNNEQFF.

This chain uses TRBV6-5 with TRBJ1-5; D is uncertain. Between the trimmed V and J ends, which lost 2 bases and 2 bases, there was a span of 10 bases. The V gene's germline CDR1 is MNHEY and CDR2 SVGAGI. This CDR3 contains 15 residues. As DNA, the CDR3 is TGTGCCAGCAGTTACGGCGGGCCTGGCAATCAGCCCCAGCATTTT. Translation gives CASSYGGPGNQPQHF.

CDR3: CASSTRTGGTDTQYF. DNA for the CDR3: TGTGCCAGCAGTACACGAACAGGGGGAACAGATACGCAGTATTTT. The V and J genes are TRBV2 and TRBJ2-3, with TRBD1 matching over 8 bases. This CDR3 contains 15 residues. Germline V gene sequence: CDR1 SNHLY, CDR2 FYNNEI. V gave up 5 bases and J gave up 3 bases; unmatched junction bases: 7.

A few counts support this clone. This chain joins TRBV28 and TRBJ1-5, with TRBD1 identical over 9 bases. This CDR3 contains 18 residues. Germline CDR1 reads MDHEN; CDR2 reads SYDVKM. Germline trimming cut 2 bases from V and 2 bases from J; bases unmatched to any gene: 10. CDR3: CASSLPSQGAPGNQPQHF. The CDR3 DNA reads TGTGCCAGCAGTTTACCTTCACAGGGGGCGCCGGGCAATCAGCCCCAGCATTTT.

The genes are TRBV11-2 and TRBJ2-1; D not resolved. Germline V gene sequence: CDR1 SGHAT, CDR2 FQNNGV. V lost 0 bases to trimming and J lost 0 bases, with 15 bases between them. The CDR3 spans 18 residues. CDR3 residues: CASSLERGWSSSYNEQFF. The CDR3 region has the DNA TGTGCCAGCAGCTTAGAGAGAGGCTGGTCGAGCTCCTACAATGAGCAGTTCTTC. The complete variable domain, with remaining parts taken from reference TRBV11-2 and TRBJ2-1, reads EAGVAQSPRYKIIEKRQSVAFWCNPISGHATLYWYQQILGQGPKLLIQFQNNGVVDDSQLPKDRFSAERLKGVDSTLKIQPAKLEDSAVYLCASSLERGWSSSYNEQFFGPGTRLTVL.

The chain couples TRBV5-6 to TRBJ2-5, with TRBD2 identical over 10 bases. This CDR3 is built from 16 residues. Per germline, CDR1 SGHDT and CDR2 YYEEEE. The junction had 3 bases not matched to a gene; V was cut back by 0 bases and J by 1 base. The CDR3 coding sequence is TGTGCCAGCAGCTTGGGAGCTAGCGGGGGCCAAGAGACCCAGTACTTC. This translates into CASSLGASGGQETQYF.

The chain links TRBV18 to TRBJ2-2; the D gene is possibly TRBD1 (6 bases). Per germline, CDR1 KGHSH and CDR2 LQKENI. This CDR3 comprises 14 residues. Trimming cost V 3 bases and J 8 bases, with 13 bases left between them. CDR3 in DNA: TGTGCCAGCTCACCTGGACAGAGTCAAGGGGAGCTGTTTTTT. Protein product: CASSPGQSQGELFF.

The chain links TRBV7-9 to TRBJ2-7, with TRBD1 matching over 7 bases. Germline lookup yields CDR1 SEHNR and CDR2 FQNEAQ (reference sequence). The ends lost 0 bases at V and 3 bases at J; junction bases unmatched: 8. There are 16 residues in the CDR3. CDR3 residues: CASSLAKTGPYYEQYF. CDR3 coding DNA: TGTGCCAGCAGCTTAGCTAAGACAGGGCCCTACTACGAGCAGTACTTC.

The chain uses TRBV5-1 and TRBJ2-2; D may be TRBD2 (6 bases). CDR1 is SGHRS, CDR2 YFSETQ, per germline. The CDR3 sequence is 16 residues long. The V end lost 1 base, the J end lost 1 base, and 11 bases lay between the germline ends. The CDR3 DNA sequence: TGCGCCAGCAGCTTGTTGGGCGGGGAGAACACCGGGGAGCTGTTTTTT. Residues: CASSLLGGENTGELFF.

The CDR3 DNA is TGTGCCAGCAGTCCCCTGGGGGCGCAGCGAAATGGCTACACCTTC. Amino acid sequence: CASSPLGAQRNGYTF. The chain links TRBV28 to TRBJ1-2; D might be TRBD1 (6 bases). V shed 5 bases and J shed 6 bases, with 19 bases lying between them. Germline lookup yields CDR1 MDHEN and CDR2 SYDVKM. CDR3 length: 15 amino acids.

In DNA, the CDR3 is TGTGCCAGCAGCTACGGGGGAGACAATGAGCAGTTCTTC. Amino acid sequence: CASSYGGDNEQFF. The chain has TRBV12-3 or TRBV12-4 and TRBJ2-1; maybe TRBD2 (6 bases). Trimming cost V 6 bases and J 5 bases, with 11 bases left between them. This CDR3 is 13 amino acids long.